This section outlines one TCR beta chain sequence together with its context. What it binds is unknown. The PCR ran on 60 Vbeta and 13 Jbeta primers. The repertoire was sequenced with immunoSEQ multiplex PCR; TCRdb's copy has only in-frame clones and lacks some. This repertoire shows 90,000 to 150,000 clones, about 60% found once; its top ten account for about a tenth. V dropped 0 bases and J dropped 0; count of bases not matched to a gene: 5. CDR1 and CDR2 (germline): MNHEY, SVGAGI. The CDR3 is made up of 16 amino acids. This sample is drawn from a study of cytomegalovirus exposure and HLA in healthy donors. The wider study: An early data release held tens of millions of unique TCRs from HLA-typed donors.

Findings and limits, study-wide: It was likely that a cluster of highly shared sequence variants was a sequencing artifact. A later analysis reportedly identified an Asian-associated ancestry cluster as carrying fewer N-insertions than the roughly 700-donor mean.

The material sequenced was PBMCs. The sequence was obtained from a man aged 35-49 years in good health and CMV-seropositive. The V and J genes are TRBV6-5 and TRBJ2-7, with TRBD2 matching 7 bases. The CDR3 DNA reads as TGTGCCAGCAGTTACTCGCTAAGCGGGATCTCCTACGAGCAGTACTTC. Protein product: CASSYSLSGISYEQYF.